The clone carrying this T cell receptor (beta chain) has only a few counts. Its antigen is not identified. TCRdb passed the RT-PCR reads through MiXCR, listing each CDR3 protein once. The table lists under 950,000 distinct CDR3 sequences, 21% of them singletons. Germline V CDR1 and CDR2: KGHDR, SFDVKD. V shed 6 bases and J 0 bases; nucleotides not matched to a gene: 3. The CDR3 has 16 amino acids. The entry originates in a study of response to subunit inactivated influenza vaccine. Whole-study results and caveats: Researchers suggested that each seasonal influenza vaccination recruits few new T cells.

The receptor was derived from a man aged 50 or older who received an inactivated influenza vaccine. V usage is TRBV24-1 and J usage is TRBJ2-1; 11 bases fit TRBD1. The sequenced sample was PBMCs from blood, obtained roughly 5 days after vaccination. The CDR3 DNA reads as TGTGCCACCAGTAGGACAGGGGGCGGCTCCTACAATGAGCAGTTCTTC. This codes for CATSRTGGGSYNEQFF.